The present T cell receptor (beta chain) was sequenced within a study of T cells after yellow fever vaccination (dated by TCRdb to between 2019 and 2020). About the study as a whole: Libraries from fractions with low cell numbers were prepared with the SMART-Seq v4 Ultra Low Input RNA kit. To track T-cell clones before and after primary and booster YFV17D yellow fever vaccination, bulk TCR alpha and beta repertoires were sequenced longitudinally. Two healthy male donors, one aged 18 to 29 and one aged 30 to 40 years, were included in the cohort. Blood was collected at multiple timepoints before and after primary and secondary immunization, and bulk PBMC replicates and cell subsets were isolated. Findings and caveats that apply to the study as a whole: A small fraction of clonotypes showed up in both the CD4 and CD8 compartments, probably as a result of convergent recombination. Because abundant contaminating clonotypes from the bulk population could be contained in FACS-sorted repertoires, computational filtering was required. Most clones expanded after primary vaccination (around 97% of CD4 and around nine tenths of CD8) were re-detected after the booster, suggesting that broad memory maintenance occurred. Compared with the primary T-cell response, the secondary T-cell response was weaker but faster, peaking on day 5 rather than day 15. Because the study included only two donors, the extent to which the findings can be generalized is limited.

This specimen's treatment or condition label, per the study, means: live attenuated yellow fever vaccine strain. A standard Ficoll-Paque protocol was used to isolate PBMCs from peripheral blood. Dynabeads CD4 and CD8 positive selection kits were used to isolate CD4 and CD8 T-cell fractions. TriZol was used to extract RNA from bulk PBMCs, CD4 and CD8 fractions, and dextramer-positive and dextramer-negative fractions. Sequencing was performed on an Illumina NovaSeq 6000. TCR cDNA was synthesized by 5'RACE template switching, which introduced a universal primer site and unique molecular identifiers. cDNA synthesis was primed from both the TCR alpha and TCR beta constant segments. Two PCR steps were used to amplify libraries, with sample barcodes and sequencing adapters being added in the second step. Sequencing of libraries was performed on Illumina HiSeq 2500 (2x100 bp) or NovaSeq (2x150 bp). Under the source paper's analysis protocol: Reads were demultiplexed and collapsed into UMI consensus sequences with MIGEC, and V(D)J alignment was performed with MiXCR. Vaccine-responding clonotypes were defined with edgeR using replicate PBMC samples, requiring FDR below 0.01 and a log2 fold change above 5 up to day 15. CD4 or CD8 identity was assigned to each bulk clonotype according to whether the clonotype was present at higher abundance in the sequenced CD4 repertoire or the sequenced CD8 repertoire. The raw public data were reprocessed by TCRdb itself: fastp quality trimming at Q25, MiXCR clonotype calling, in-frame beta chains only. Each entry merges the rows of one CDR3 protein and shows their most common DNA and genes. The V and J calls shown here were made by TCRdb, not taken from the authors' results. Counted in this sample were 99,000 or so distinct CDR3 sequences; 5.8% of them appeared once. Approximately 39% of the sample goes to the ten largest clones.

V and J are trimmed by 3 bases and 10 bases, and the gene matches miss 10 bases of the junction. Sequences MGHDK (CDR1) and SYGVNS (CDR2) are obtained from the germline V gene. Spanning cysteine to phenylalanine, the CDR3 consists of 15 amino acids. The read is trimmed to its CDR3 DNA, 45 bases read in frame from base 1. This clonotype was detected a few times. Its antigen target is currently unknown. Per-base quality was not reported, and no clone a single base away is much larger than it. Here the chain combines TRBV25-1 and TRBJ2-1; 9 nucleotides in the junction match TRBD1. This TCR was sampled from a man aged 18 to 35 who received the YFV17D yellow fever vaccine. The starting material was CD8+ T cells sorted from PBMCs, obtained 10 days after the yellow fever booster vaccination. Here is the DNA: TGTGCCAGCAGTGATCCTGGACAGGGGCTCGGCGAGCAGTTCTTC. This sequence encodes CASSDPGQGLGEQFF.